The 7 T cell receptor beta chains below were found in one sample sequenced in a study of blood T cell repertoires in COVID-19 (dated by TCRdb to about 2020). The library relied on the immunoSEQ multiplex PCR assay. In TCRdb, the immuneACCESS table is reduced to in-frame sequences with V and J assigned. These tables do not hold every clone; where another copy was compared, an unresolved V gene accounts for under half, and the others remain unexplained. This sample gives about 65,000 clones in total; 93% of them show up just once. The top ten hold approximately 2.6% of the sample. Sequenced input: peripheral blood. Every receptor here comes from a man between 65 and 85 years old with active COVID-19.

The chain employs TRBV27 and TRBJ1-1, with D possibly matching TRBD1 (6 bases). V shed 0 bases and J shed 1 base, with 9 bases lying between them. This CDR3 spans 15 amino acids. In germline, CDR1 is MNHEY, CDR2 SMNVEV (reference sequence). The CDR3 reads CASSLSYRANTEAFF. DNA for the CDR3: TGTGCCAGCAGTTTATCGTACAGGGCGAACACTGAAGCTTTCTTT.

The rearrangement links TRBV6-2 or TRBV6-3 to TRBJ2-3; tentative D call: TRBD1 (5 bases). CDR1 is MNHEY, CDR2 SVGEGT, per germline. V was clipped by 5 bases and J by 6 bases, with 15 bases between them. The CDR3 loop spans 14 amino acids. CDR3 sequence: CASSVQGPGDTQYF. In nucleotides, the CDR3 is TGTGCCAGCAGTGTCCAGGGCCCCGGGGATACGCAGTATTTT.

The V gene is TRBV28, the J gene TRBJ1-2; D is ambiguous. Trimming pared 7 bases from V and 5 bases from J, leaving 17 bases between. There are 14 residues in the CDR3. Germline V gives CDR1 MDHEN, CDR2 SYDVKM. This CDR3 is CASMVSVSAYGYTF. Written as DNA, the CDR3 is TGTGCCAGCATGGTCTCGGTGTCCGCTTATGGCTACACCTTC.

The chain carries TRBV19 and TRBJ1-3, with TRBD1 matching over 9 bases. The CDR3 totals 14 residues. With V trimmed by 8 bases and J by 4 bases, 6 bases remained unmatched. Germline-derived CDR1 and CDR2 are LNHDA and SQIVND (reference sequence). CDR3 loop: CASLQGAGGNTIYF. The CDR3 bases are TGTGCCAGTCTACAGGGGGCGGGAGGAAACACCATATATTTT.

The chain couples TRBV15 to TRBJ2-3, with TRBD2 identical over 8 bases. J was trimmed by 2 bases and V by 0 bases; bases with no gene match: 13. CDR3 length: 19 residues. Germline CDR1 is LNHNV and CDR2 is YYDKDF (reference sequence). This CDR3 reads CATSRDPLGSGVFTDTQYF. CDR3 sequence (DNA): TGTGCCACCAGCAGAGATCCGCTGGGTAGCGGGGTATTCACAGATACGCAGTATTTT.

In this sample, this clone turned up once. The J gene is TRBJ1-6, the V gene TRBV5-8, with 7 bases matching TRBD1. V trimming: 0 bases; J trimming: 5 bases; junction bases outside the gene matches: 2. The germline CDR1 and CDR2 sequences are SGHTS and YDEGEE. This CDR3 has 15 amino acids. The CDR3 region is CASSLGTGDNSPLHF. CDR3 in DNA: TGTGCCAGCAGCTTGGGGACAGGCGATAATTCACCCCTCCACTTT.

DNA of the CDR3: TGTGCCAGCAACCTACAGGGGGCAGGGAATGAGCAGTTCTTC. It encodes CASNLQGAGNEQFF. The chain has TRBV28 and TRBJ2-1, with 9 bases lining up with TRBD1. V lost 7 bases and J lost 7; bases outside the gene matches: 8. Germline V lookup: CDR1 MDHEN, CDR2 SYDVKM. The CDR3 contains 14 residues. The variable domain in full, completed from reference TRBV28 and TRBJ2-1, reads DVKVTQSSRYLVKRTGEKVFLECVQDMDHENMFWYRQDPGLGLRLIYFSYDVKMKEKGDIPEGYSVSREKKERFSLILESASTNQTSMYLCASNLQGAGNEQFFGPGTRLTVL.